Sequencing of this T cell receptor (beta chain) was carried out in a study of CD8+CD57+ T cells in acquired aplastic anemia. About the research overall: The study obtained an average of approximately 2.9 ug of DNA from sorted CD4+ and CD8+ cells. Read counts for CD4+ cells (from healthy donors) averaged about 10 million. Overall study findings and caveats: Both patients and controls carried the same twenty-nine CD8+ CDR3 sequences. No significant patient-versus-control difference appeared in CD8+ Simpson's diversity.

Germline CDR1 and CDR2: LNHNV and YYDKDF (reference sequence). The CDR3 consists of 17 residues. Genomic DNA provided the template from which TCR beta VDJ and CDR3 profiles were obtained. TCRdb used MiXCR to reprocess the reads, holding one entry per CDR3 protein. The sample has hundreds of thousands of distinct CDR3 sequences; just under 70% are singletons. This clonotype was observed a single time. Its antigen remains unknown. As the CDR3 is not closed by the conserved phenylalanine or tryptophan, this likely results from a read error. The sequenced sample consisted of sorted CD4+, CD8+, or CD8+CD57+ T cells (not recorded which) from PBMCs. The chain carries TRBV15 and TRBJ2-6; 10 nucleotides line up with TRBD2. The TCR originated in a human donor in good health, serving as a control. The CDR3 DNA reads TGTGCCAGCAGCAGAGCGGGGGGGTCCTCTGGGGCCAACCTCCTGACTTAC. It is translated as CASSRAGGSSGANLLTY.